The rows below give T cell receptor beta chains drawn from one sample of a study of blood T cell repertoires in COVID-19. The protocol was immunoSEQ multiplex PCR, while the TCRdb copy is restricted to in-frame clones and leaves out a portion. The profile covers about 76,000 clones, with over 80% appearing a single time and 5.8% taken by the ten largest. The sample taken for sequencing was peripheral blood. These receptors were obtained from a man aged 50 to 60 with active COVID-19. The CDR3 runs from the conserved cysteine through the conserved F or W. The order of the fields is clone size, V gene, J gene, D gene, CDR3 DNA, CDR3 protein. D genes are given only for firm matches. The size field is filled for only some rows; it gives once, few, many or a size class.

-	TRBV7-3	TRBJ2-3	TRBD2	TGTGCCAGCAGCTTAAAGGGGGATGGACTAGCGGGAGGGTCTACGCAGTATTTT	CASSLKGDGLAGGSTQYF
few	TRBV6-5	TRBJ1-4	TRBD1	TGTGCCAGCCAACAGGGGCGAGGACTGTTTTTT	CASQQGRGLFF
-	TRBV11-2	TRBJ1-3	TRBD1	TGTGCCAGCAGATCTCAGACCAGGGGGAACACCATATATTTT	CASRSQTRGNTIYF
once	TRBV5-1	TRBJ2-3	TRBD2	TGCGCCAGCAGCTTGGGACTAGCGGGCACAGATACGCAGTATTTT	CASSLGLAGTDTQYF
-	TRBV27	TRBJ1-5	-	TGTGCCAGCAGGATCGAACAGAGCAGCAATCAGCCCCAGCATTTT	CASRIEQSSNQPQHF
-	TRBV10-3	TRBJ2-3	-	TGTGCCATCAGTGAGGCGACTAGCACAGATACGCAGTATTTT	CAISEATSTDTQYF
-	TRBV27	TRBJ2-2	TRBD2	TGTGCCAGCAGCCAATTAGCGGGGGGCGGCACCGGGGAGCTGTTTTTT	CASSQLAGGGTGELFF
-	TRBV9	TRBJ1-2	TRBD1	TGTGCCAGCAGCGTAGTGGTGGGACAGTCTGCCGGCTACACCTTC	CASSVVVGQSAGYTF
-	TRBV9	TRBJ1-2	-	TGTGCCAGCAGCGCAGGGGAAAACAATGGCTACACCTTC	CASSAGENNGYTF
-	TRBV7-2	TRBJ2-1	TRBD2	TGTGCCAGCAGCAATTTAATGGGACTAGCGGAGCAGTTCTTC	CASSNLMGLAEQFF
-	TRBV7-2	TRBJ1-4	TRBD1	TGTGCCAGCAGCACGGGACGACAGGGCCCAACTAATGAAAAACTGTTTTTT	CASSTGRQGPTNEKLFF
-	TRBV28	TRBJ1-3	TRBD1	TGTGCCTCCTCCGACAGGGGACGGGGGTACACCATATATTTT	CASSDRGRGYTIYF
-	TRBV2	TRBJ2-3	-	TGTGCCAGCAGACTCAGCACAGATACGCAGTATTTT	CASRLSTDTQYF
-	TRBV30	TRBJ2-7	-	TGTGCCTGGAGTGTACATCTACGAACGCAGGGTGACGAGCAGTACTTC	CAWSVHLRTQGDEQYF
-	TRBV28	TRBJ2-5	TRBD2	TGTGCCAGCAGTTCTAGCGGGGGGGCCCGGGAGACCCAGTACTTC	CASSSSGGARETQYF
once	TRBV21-1	TRBJ1-5	-	TGTGCCAGCAGCCGGCGGACAGGGCGGGAGAATCAGCCCCAGCATTTT	CASSRRTGRENQPQHF
-	TRBV7-2	TRBJ2-7	TRBD1	TGTGCCAGCAGCTTAGGGCGGACAGGGCTACAGTACTCCTACGAGCAGTACTTC	CASSLGRTGLQYSYEQYF
-	TRBV7-2	TRBJ1-1	TRBD1	TGTGCCAGCAGCCTGGGGACAGCCAGAACAGCTTTCTTT	CASSLGTARTAFF
-	TRBV28	TRBJ1-2	-	TGTGCCAGCAGTTTAACCAGCCCGGGTGGCTACACCTTC	CASSLTSPGGYTF
-	TRBV6-5	TRBJ1-2	-	TGTGCCAGCACCCCCACAGCGGGGCAGGGGTTTGGCTACACCTTC	CASTPTAGQGFGYTF
few	TRBV24-1	TRBJ2-2	-	TGTGCCACCAGTGATTTGCGGGAGAACACCGGGGAGCTGTTTTTT	CATSDLRENTGELFF
-	TRBV18	TRBJ1-2	-	TGTGCCAGCTCAAATCAGGTAGTCGACTATGGCTACACCTTC	CASSNQVVDYGYTF
-	TRBV10-1	TRBJ2-7	-	TGCGCCAGCCCGGGGGGCCCCCTCTACGAGCAGTACTTC	CASPGGPLYEQYF
-	TRBV6-6	TRBJ2-2	-	TGTGCCAGCAGCCGGGACTTTATGGGAACCACCGGGGAGCTGTTTTTT	CASSRDFMGTTGELFF
few	TRBV9	TRBJ2-7	-	TGTGCCAGCAGCGAGGGGCTAGGGGCCTACGAGCAGTACTTC	CASSEGLGAYEQYF
-	TRBV6-6	TRBJ1-5	-	TGTGCCAGCAGTTCAGAGGGACAGCCCCAGCATTTT	CASSSEGQPQHF
-	TRBV27	TRBJ1-1	-	TGTGCCAGCAGTCTCAGCAGGCGGGGGGGCACTGAAGCTTTCTTT	CASSLSRRGGTEAFF